The clone carrying this T cell receptor beta chain was seen repeatedly, ten times or more. The antigen is not known. One end of the junction fails to match germline, which may point to a read error. The data originate from a study of regulatory T cells in long-lasting Graves disease. Study summary: Antithyroid drugs had been given to newly diagnosed Graves' patients for under 3 months.

Arm-PCR with iRepertoire HTBI primers amplified the CDR3 regions for these TCR beta libraries. Each CDR3 protein is one row after TCRdb ran MiXCR on the multiplex PCR reads. The sample lists 200,000 to 300,000 distinct CDR3 sequences, about 19% occurring once. Study outcomes and limitations: With a small sample size, accuracy may have been reduced. Favored usage of TRBV28, TRBJ1-2 and TRBJ2-5 was recorded in persistent disease. Newly diagnosed Graves' patients had higher TCR diversity than persistent ones.

Time point meaning: newly diagnosed GD, antithyroid drugs for less than 3 months. PBMCs provided the RNA from which the TCR library was made. The CDR3 loop spans 14 amino acids. Germline lookup yields CDR1 SGHRS and CDR2 YFSETQ. The chain employs TRBV5-1 and TRBJ1-5, with TRBD1 as a possible D gene (5 bases). The material sequenced was peripheral blood mononuclear cells (PBMCs), taken at new diagnosis, from a patient treated with antithyroid drugs. This receptor was obtained from a female donor with Graves disease. DNA of the CDR3: TGTGCCAGCAGCTTGGAGGGGCTAAATCAGCCCCAGCATTTT. Amino acids: CASSLEGLNQPQHF.